The following is a TCR beta chain sequence with its context. The target antigen is unknown. In the PCR, 60 Vbeta and 13 Jbeta primers were used. Clones were sequenced by immunoSEQ multiplex PCR, and TCRdb holds only the in-frame ones, with some missing. The sample lists 63,000 or so clones, about 76% seen once, with approximately 5.4% in the top ten. This specimen belongs to a study of cytomegalovirus exposure and HLA in healthy donors. Donors were ostensibly healthy at sampling, although undocumented immune exposures were probable. Study-level findings and limits: Specificity for CMV antigens was confirmed in vitro for a few of the CMV-associated chains.

Trimming took 0 bases from V and 5 from J, leaving 11 bases between them. CDR1 and CDR2 (germline): SGHTA, FQGNSA. The CDR3 has 14 amino acids. Material: PBMCs. The chain employs TRBV7-2 and TRBJ2-7; a weak D match, TRBD2 (5 bases). The clonotype comes from a man aged 50 to 59 in good health and CMV-seronegative. This CDR3 reads CASSLARSRDEQYF. The CDR3 DNA reads as TGTGCCAGCAGCTTAGCGCGGTCGCGGGACGAGCAGTACTTC.